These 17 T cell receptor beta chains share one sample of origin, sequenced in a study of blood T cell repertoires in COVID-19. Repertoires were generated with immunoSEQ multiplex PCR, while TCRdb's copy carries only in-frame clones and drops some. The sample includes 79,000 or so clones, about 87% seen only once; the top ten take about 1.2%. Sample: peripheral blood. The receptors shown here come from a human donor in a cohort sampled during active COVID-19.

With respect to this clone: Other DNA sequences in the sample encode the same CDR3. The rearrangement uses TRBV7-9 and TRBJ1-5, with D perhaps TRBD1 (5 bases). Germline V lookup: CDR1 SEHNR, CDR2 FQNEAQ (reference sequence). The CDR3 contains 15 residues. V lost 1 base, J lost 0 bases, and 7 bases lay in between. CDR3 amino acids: CASSLGGYSNQPQHF. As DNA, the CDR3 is TGTGCCAGCAGCTTAGGGGGCTATAGCAATCAGCCCCAGCATTTT.

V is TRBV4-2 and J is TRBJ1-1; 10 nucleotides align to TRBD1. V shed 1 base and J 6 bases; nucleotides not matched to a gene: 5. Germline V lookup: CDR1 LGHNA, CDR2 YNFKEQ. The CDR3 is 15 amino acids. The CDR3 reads CASSQATGGEAEAFF. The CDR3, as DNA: TGTGCCAGCAGCCAAGCGACAGGGGGCGAAGCTGAAGCTTTCTTT.

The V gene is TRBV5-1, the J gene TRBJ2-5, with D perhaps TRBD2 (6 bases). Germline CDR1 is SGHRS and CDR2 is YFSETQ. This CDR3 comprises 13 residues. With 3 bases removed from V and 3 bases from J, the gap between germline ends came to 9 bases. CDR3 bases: TGCGCCAGCAGCTCGCAGCGGGAAGAGACCCAGTACTTC. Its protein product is CASSSQREETQYF.

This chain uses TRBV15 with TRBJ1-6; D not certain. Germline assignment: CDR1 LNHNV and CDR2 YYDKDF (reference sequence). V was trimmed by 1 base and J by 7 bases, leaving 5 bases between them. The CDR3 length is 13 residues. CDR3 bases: TGTGCCACCAGCAGAGGGCCGAATTCACCCCTCCACTTT. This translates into CATSRGPNSPLHF. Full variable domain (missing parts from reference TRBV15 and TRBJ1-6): DAMVIQNPRYQVTQFGKPVTLSCSQTLNHNVMYWYQQKSSQAPKLLFHYYDKDFNNEADTPDNFQSRRPNTSFCFLDIRSPGLGDTAMYLCATSRGPNSPLHFGNGTRLTVT.

CDR3: CASSRAGRSSYNEQFF. CDR3 in DNA: TGTGCCAGCAGCCGCGCTGGCAGGTCGTCCTACAATGAGCAGTTCTTC. V gene TRBV5-6 combines with J gene TRBJ2-1; D gene uncertain. Trimming took 4 bases from V and 1 from J, leaving 15 bases between them. Germline V lookup: CDR1 SGHDT, CDR2 YYEEEE. This CDR3 has 16 residues.

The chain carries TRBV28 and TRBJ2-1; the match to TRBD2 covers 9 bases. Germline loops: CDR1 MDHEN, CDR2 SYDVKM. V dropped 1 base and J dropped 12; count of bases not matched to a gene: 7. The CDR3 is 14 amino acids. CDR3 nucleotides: TGTGCCAGCAGTTTATCGGGGACTAGCCCTTGGCAGTTCTTC. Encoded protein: CASSLSGTSPWQFF.

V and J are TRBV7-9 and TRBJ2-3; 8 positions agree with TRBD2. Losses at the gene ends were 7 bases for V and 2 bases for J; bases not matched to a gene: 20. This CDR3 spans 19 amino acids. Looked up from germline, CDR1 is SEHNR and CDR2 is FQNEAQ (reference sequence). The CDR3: CASTPRSESGRGVTDTQYF. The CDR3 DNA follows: TGTGCCAGCACCCCCCGATCGGAGAGCGGGAGAGGTGTCACAGATACGCAGTATTTT.

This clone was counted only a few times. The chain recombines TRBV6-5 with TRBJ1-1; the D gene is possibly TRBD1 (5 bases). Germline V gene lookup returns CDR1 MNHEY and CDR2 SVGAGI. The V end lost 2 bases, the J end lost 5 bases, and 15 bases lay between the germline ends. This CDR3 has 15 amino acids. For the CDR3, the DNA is TGTGCCAGCAGTTACACTGCTCAGGGAGGGACTGAAGCTTTCTTT. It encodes CASSYTAQGGTEAFF.

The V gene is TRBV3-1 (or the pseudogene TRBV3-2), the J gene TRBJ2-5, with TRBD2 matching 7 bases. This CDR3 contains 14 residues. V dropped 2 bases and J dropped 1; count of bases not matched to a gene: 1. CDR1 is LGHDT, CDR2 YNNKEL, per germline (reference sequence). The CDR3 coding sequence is TGTGCCAGCAGCCAACTAGCGGCCCAAGAGACCCAGTACTTC. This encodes CASSQLAAQETQYF.

In DNA, the CDR3 is TGTGCCAGCAGCTACGGACAGCCTAGGGAGAACTATGGCTACACCTTC. Translated: CASSYGQPRENYGYTF. The V and J genes are TRBV7-8 and TRBJ1-2, with D possibly being TRBD1 (6 bases). V lost 4 bases, J lost 2 bases, and 17 bases lay in between. The germline CDR1 and CDR2 sequences are SGHVS and FQNEAQ. The CDR3 extends over 16 amino acids.

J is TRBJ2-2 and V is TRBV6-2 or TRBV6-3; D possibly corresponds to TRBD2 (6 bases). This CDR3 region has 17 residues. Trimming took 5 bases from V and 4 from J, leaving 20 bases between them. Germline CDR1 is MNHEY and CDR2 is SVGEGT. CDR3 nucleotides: TGTGCCAGCAGTCCCTATGGGGGGACTGGGGGCACCGGGGAGCTGTTTTTT. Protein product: CASSPYGGTGGTGELFF.

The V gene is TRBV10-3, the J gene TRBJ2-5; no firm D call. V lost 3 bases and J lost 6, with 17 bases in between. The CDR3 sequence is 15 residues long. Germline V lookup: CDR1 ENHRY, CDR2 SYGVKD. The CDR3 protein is CAISDSKTLTKTQYF. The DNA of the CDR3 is TGTGCCATCAGTGACTCAAAAACATTAACGAAGACCCAGTACTTC.

CDR3 DNA: TGTGCCAGCAGAATACAGACCGGGACAGGGGATGTAGATGAGCAGTTCTTC. It specifies CASRIQTGTGDVDEQFF. The chain combines TRBV28 with TRBJ2-1; 10 positions agree with TRBD1. The germline V gene encodes CDR1 MDHEN and CDR2 SYDVKM. The junction had 16 bases not matched to a gene; V was cut back by 6 bases and J by 8 bases. The CDR3 runs 17 residues.

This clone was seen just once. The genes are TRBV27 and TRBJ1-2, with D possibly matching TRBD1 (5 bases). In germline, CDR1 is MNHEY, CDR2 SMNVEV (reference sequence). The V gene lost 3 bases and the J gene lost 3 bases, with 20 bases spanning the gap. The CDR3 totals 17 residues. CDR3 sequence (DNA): TGTGCCAGCAGTTTGGGGGGTCGCGGGTATCAGGACTATGGCTACACCTTC. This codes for CASSLGGRGYQDYGYTF.

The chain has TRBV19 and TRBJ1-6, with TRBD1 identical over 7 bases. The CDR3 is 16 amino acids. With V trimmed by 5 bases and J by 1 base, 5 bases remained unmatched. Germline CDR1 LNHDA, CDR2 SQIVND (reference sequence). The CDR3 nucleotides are TGTGCCAGTAGTCGACAGGGATGGTCCTATAATTCACCCCTCCACTTT. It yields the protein CASSRQGWSYNSPLHF.

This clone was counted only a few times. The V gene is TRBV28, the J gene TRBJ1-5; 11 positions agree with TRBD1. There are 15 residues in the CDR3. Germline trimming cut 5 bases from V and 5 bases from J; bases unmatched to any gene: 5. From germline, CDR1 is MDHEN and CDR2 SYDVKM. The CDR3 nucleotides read TGTGCCAGCAGTCCAAGGGGACAGGGGGATCAGCCCCAGCATTTT. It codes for CASSPRGQGDQPQHF.

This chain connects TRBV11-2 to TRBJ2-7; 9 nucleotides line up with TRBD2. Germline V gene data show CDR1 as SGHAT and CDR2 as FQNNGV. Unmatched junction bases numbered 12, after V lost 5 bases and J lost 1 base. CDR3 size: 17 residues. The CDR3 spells CASSPRVRAGGSYEQYF. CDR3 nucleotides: TGTGCCAGCAGCCCACGGGTTCGAGCGGGAGGTTCCTACGAGCAGTACTTC.